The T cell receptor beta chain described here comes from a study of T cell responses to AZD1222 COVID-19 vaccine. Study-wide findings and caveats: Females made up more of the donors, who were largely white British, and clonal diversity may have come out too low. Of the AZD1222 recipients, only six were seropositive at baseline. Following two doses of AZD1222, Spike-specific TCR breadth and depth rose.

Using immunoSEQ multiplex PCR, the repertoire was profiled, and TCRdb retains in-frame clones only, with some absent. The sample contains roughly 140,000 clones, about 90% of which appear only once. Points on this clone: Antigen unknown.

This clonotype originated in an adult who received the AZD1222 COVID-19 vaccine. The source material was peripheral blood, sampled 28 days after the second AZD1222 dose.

CDR3 sequence: CASRTTGGTEAFF. CDR3 DNA: TGTGCCAGCAGAACAACAGGGGGCACTGAAGCTTTCTTT. The chain links TRBV12-3 or TRBV12-4 to TRBJ1-1; 8 bases match TRBD1. Unmatched junction bases numbered 4, after V lost 6 bases and J lost 4 bases. CDR3 length: 13 residues.